This entry is about one T cell receptor beta chain. Its antigen is still unknown. V was clipped by 6 bases and J by 0 bases, with 15 bases between them. The CDR3 loop spans 16 amino acids. CDR1 and CDR2 from the germline V gene are MGHDK and SYGVNS. Clones were sequenced by immunoSEQ multiplex PCR, and TCRdb holds only the in-frame ones, with some missing. This sample carries millions of clones, approximately 95% of them seen once, and the ten largest clones take under 0.15%. The data derive from a study of shared clonotypes between healthy human individuals. Study observations and caveats: When compared with the clonotypes that were shared by all four sorted-subset donors, the non-shared clonotypes turned out to have lower generation probabilities.

The rearrangement uses TRBV25-1 and TRBJ2-1; possible D gene TRBD2, 6 bases. This clonotype originated in a man younger than 35 in good health. The specimen sequenced was naive CD4+ T cells sorted from blood. Subset defined: CD45RA+ positively selected. CDR3 nucleotides: TGTGCCAGCAGCGTAACGGCGGGACTCTCCTACAATGAGCAGTTCTTC. Translating it yields CASSVTAGLSYNEQFF.